Following are 16 T cell receptor beta chains from one sample sequenced in a study of Ad26.COV2.S vaccination and SARS-CoV-2 variants. TCRdb's table, derived via immunoSEQ multiplex PCR, lists solely in-frame clones and lacks some. The data contain 500,000 or so clones, around nine tenths of them singletons. The treatment was: 15 to 20 received Ad26.COV2.S at low or high dose, single or two shots; 5 received placebo; per-sample allocation not given. At day 63 after the first vaccine or placebo injection, samples were drawn. The sample was peripheral blood, taken in a trial of Ad26.COV2.S vaccine versus placebo. The receptors derive from a person between 18 and 65 years old who received the Ad26.COV2.S COVID-19 vaccine or a placebo.

This clone was recorded a few times. The chain uses TRBV7-2 and TRBJ1-1; D uncertain. Germline CDR1 and CDR2: SGHTA and FQGNSA. V lost 2 bases to trimming and J lost 0 bases, with 13 bases between them. The CDR3 consists of 16 residues. The CDR3, as DNA: TGTGCCAGCAGCTTACGTACAAGGGATGTGAACACTGAAGCTTTCTTT. This translates into CASSLRTRDVNTEAFF.

The V and J genes are TRBV2 and TRBJ2-1; D gene uncertain. V gave up 6 bases and J gave up 9 bases, with 21 bases separating them. The CDR3 extends over 15 amino acids. Germline assignment: CDR1 SNHLY and CDR2 FYNNEI. The CDR3 here is CASSGRLPNRGEQFF. The CDR3, as DNA: TGTGCCAGCAGCGGAAGGTTGCCTAATCGTGGTGAGCAGTTCTTC. The variable domain in full, with the rest retrieved from reference TRBV2 and TRBJ2-1, is EPEVTQTPSHQVTQMGQEVILRCVPISNHLYFYWYRQILGQKVEFLVSFYNNEISEKSEIFDDQFSVERPDGSNFTLKIRSTKLEDSAMYFCASSGRLPNRGEQFFGPGTRLTVL.

The chain combines TRBV7-2 with TRBJ1-5; D is ambiguous. V lost 3 bases and J 0 bases, leaving 6 bases between the germline ends. The CDR3 totals 14 residues. The germline gives CDR1 SGHTA, CDR2 FQGNSA. The CDR3 bases are TGTGCCAGCAGCTTCCCAGGTAGCAATCAGCCCCAGCATTTT. Translating it yields CASSFPGSNQPQHF.

V and J are TRBV2 and TRBJ2-2; D gene ambiguous. The CDR3 sequence is 14 residues long. Germline CDR1 SNHLY, CDR2 FYNNEI. Trimming cost V 5 bases and J 0 bases, with 7 bases left between them. CDR3 nucleotides: TGTGCCAGCAGTTATTACGCGAACACCGGGGAGCTGTTTTTT. Its protein is CASSYYANTGELFF.

The J gene is TRBJ1-2, the V gene TRBV2; D might be TRBD1 (5 bases). The CDR3 has 13 amino acids. CDR1 and CDR2 (germline): SNHLY, FYNNEI. The V and J ends lost 7 bases and 2 bases respectively, with 11 bases between them. CDR3 region: CASTQQENYGYTF. CDR3 DNA sequence: TGTGCCAGCACCCAACAGGAAAACTATGGCTACACCTTC.

V usage is TRBV5-6 and J usage is TRBJ2-6, with a possible D match to TRBD1 (6 bases). Trimming pared 4 bases from V and 0 bases from J, leaving 11 bases between. This CDR3 has 16 amino acids. Germline values: CDR1 SGHDT, CDR2 YYEEEE. CDR3 protein: CASSNPDSSGANVLTF. CDR3 bases: TGTGCCAGCAGCAACCCGGACAGCTCTGGGGCCAACGTCCTGACTTTC. Full variable domain (remainder filled in from reference TRBV5-6 and TRBJ2-6): DAGVTQSPTHLIKTRGQQVTLRCSPKSGHDTVSWYQQALGQGPQFIFQYYEEEERQRGNFPDRFSGHQFPNYSSELNVNALLLGDSALYLCASSNPDSSGANVLTFGAGSRLTVL.

The rearrangement joins TRBV19 to TRBJ1-4; D may be TRBD1 (6 bases). V was clipped by 5 bases and J by 5 bases, with 15 bases between them. The germline gives CDR1 LNHDA, CDR2 SQIVND (reference sequence). CDR3 length: 15 residues. The CDR3 protein is CASSPSGGGNEKLFF. CDR3 DNA sequence: TGTGCCAGTAGTCCATCCGGGGGGGGCAATGAAAAACTGTTTTTT.

The chain employs TRBV7-9 and TRBJ1-1; no definite D call. The V end was cut by 0 bases, the J end by 6 bases, with 8 bases between. CDR3 length: 13 residues. Looked up from germline, CDR1 is SEHNR and CDR2 is FQNEAQ (reference sequence). The CDR3 protein is CASSLAHGAEAFF. CDR3 DNA sequence: TGTGCCAGCAGCTTAGCCCATGGCGCTGAAGCTTTCTTT. Based on the CDR3 plus reference TRBV7-9 and TRBJ1-1, the full variable domain is DTGVSQNPRHKITKRGQNVTFRCDPISEHNRLYWYRQTLGQGPEFLTYFQNEAQLEKSRLLSDRFSAERPKGSFSTLEIQRTEQGDSAMYLCASSLAHGAEAFFGQGTRLTVV.

V is TRBV19 and J is TRBJ2-1, with no clear D. Trimming cost V 1 base and J 6 bases, with 13 bases left between them. The CDR3 contains 15 residues. Germline loops: CDR1 LNHDA, CDR2 SQIVND (reference sequence). In nucleotides, the CDR3 is TGTGCCAGTAGTATAGCGGGCTCTAGGAGCAATGAGCAGTTCTTC. It encodes CASSIAGSRSNEQFF.

This clone has just one count. The gene calls are TRBV7-9 and TRBJ2-5, with no clear D. V dropped 1 base and J dropped 5 bases, with 8 bases sitting between them. CDR1 is SEHNR, CDR2 FQNEAQ, per germline (reference sequence). The length of the CDR3 is 13 residues. The CDR3 spells CASSLELLETQYF. CDR3 sequence (DNA): TGTGCCAGCAGCTTAGAGCTTTTGGAGACCCAGTACTTC.

This clone has a handful of counts. V usage is TRBV6-5 and J usage is TRBJ1-4; maybe TRBD1 (5 bases). The V gene's germline CDR1 is MNHEY and CDR2 SVGAGI. The V end lost 7 bases, the J end lost 8 bases, and 8 bases lay between the germline ends. This CDR3 comprises 11 residues. CDR3 amino acids: CASKQGEKLFF. CDR3 in DNA: TGTGCCAGCAAGCAGGGCGAAAAACTGTTTTTT.

This clone came up once. This rearrangement joins TRBV6-6 to TRBJ2-6, with D uncertain. CDR1 is MNHNY and CDR2 is SVGAGI in the germline V gene (reference sequence). Trimming stripped 5 bases from V and 1 base from J, with 9 bases between. The CDR3 loop spans 15 amino acids. CDR3 region: CASSPTESGANVLTF. The CDR3 DNA is TGTGCCAGCAGTCCCACAGAATCTGGGGCCAACGTCCTGACTTTC.

The rearrangement uses TRBV3-1 (or the pseudogene TRBV3-2) and TRBJ2-7, with no clear D. The CDR3 has 14 amino acids. The ends were cut back, 1 base at V and 0 bases at J, with 7 bases in the middle. CDR1 is LGHDT, CDR2 YNNKEL, per germline (reference sequence). The CDR3 loop reads CASSQGSSSYEQYF. CDR3 coding DNA: TGTGCCAGCAGCCAAGGTAGCAGCTCCTACGAGCAGTACTTC.

This chain joins TRBV5-5 and TRBJ1-2, with D possibly being TRBD1 (5 bases). The length of the CDR3 is 12 residues. The germline V gene has CDR1 SGHKS and CDR2 YYEKEE (reference sequence). Deletions cut 4 bases from V and 8 bases from J, with 12 bases between. As DNA, the CDR3 is TGTGCCAGCAGCGAAACAGGAAGGGGCTACACCTTC. This codes for CASSETGRGYTF.

The DNA for the CDR3 is TGCAGCGTTGAAGGGGCTGAGGCGAGGGCTTTCTTT. Amino acids: CSVEGAEARAFF. The chain is built from TRBV29-1 and TRBJ1-1; D gene uncertain. The CDR3 sequence is 12 residues long. CDR1 is SQVTM and CDR2 is ANQGSEA in the germline V gene. Trimming removed 1 base at V and 11 bases at J, with 14 bases between. The complete variable domain, with remaining parts taken from reference TRBV29-1 and TRBJ1-1, reads SAVISQKPSRDICQRGTSLTIQCQVDSQVTMMFWYRQQPGQSLTLIATANQGSEATYESGFVIDKFPISRPNLTFSTLTVSNMSPEDSSIYLCSVEGAEARAFFGQGTRLTVV.

The chain joins TRBV5-1 to TRBJ2-1, with D tentatively TRBD2 (5 bases). Germline CDR1 reads SGHRS; CDR2 reads YFSETQ. This CDR3 spans 15 amino acids. Trimming shortened V by 0 bases and J by 4 bases, and 11 bases separated the two germline ends. CDR3 loop: CASSLAGGQYNEQFF. The CDR3 DNA is TGCGCCAGCAGCTTGGCGGGCGGGCAATACAATGAGCAGTTCTTC.